The TCR beta chain described here comes from a study of shared clonotypes between healthy human individuals. This CDR3 has 12 amino acids. V dropped 1 base and J dropped 1 base, with 3 bases sitting between them. Germline V CDR1 and CDR2: SGHRS, YFSETQ. Once extracted for a subset, genomic DNA was divided evenly among several immunoSEQ plates. This table comes from immunoSEQ multiplex PCR, and its TCRdb copy is limited to in-frame clones, with some not included. The profile covers hundreds of thousands of clones, with 73% appearing a single time and about 10% taken by the ten largest. V is TRBV5-1 and J is TRBJ2-7, with no clear D. Sequencing used memory CD4+ T cells sorted from blood. Indicated subset: CD45RA-negative fraction. This clonotype was sampled from a man aged 25-40 years in good health. CDR3 protein: CASSLPSYEQYF. In nucleotides, the CDR3 is TGCGCCAGCAGCTTGCCATCCTACGAGCAGTACTTC.